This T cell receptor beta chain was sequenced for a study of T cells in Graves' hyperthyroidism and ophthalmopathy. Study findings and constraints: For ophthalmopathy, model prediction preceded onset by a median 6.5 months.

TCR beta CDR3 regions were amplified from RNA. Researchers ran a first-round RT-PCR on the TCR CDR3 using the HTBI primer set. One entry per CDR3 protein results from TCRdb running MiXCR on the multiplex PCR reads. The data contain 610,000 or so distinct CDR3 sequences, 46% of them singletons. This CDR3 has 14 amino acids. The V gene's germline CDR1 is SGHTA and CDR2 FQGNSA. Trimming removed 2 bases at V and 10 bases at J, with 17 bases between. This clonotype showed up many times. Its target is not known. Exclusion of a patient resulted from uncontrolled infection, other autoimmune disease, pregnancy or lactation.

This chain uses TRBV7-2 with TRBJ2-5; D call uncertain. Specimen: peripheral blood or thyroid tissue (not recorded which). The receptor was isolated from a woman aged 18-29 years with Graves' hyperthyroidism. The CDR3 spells CASSLRFTQGNQYF. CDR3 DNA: TGTGCCAGCAGCTTAAGGTTTACCCAAGGTAACCAGTACTTC. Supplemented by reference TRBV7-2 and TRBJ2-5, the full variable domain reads GAGVSQSPSNKVTEKGKDVELRCDPISGHTALYWYRQSLGQGLEFLIYFQGNSAPDKSGLPSDRFSAERTGGSVSTLTIQRTQQEDSAVYLCASSLRFTQGNQYFGPGTRLLVL.